This record looks at one T cell receptor (beta chain) sequence and its context. The antigen is unknown. Unexposed donor CD4+ T cells date from 2011-2018, before the COVID-19 pandemic. The data are from a study of CD4 T cells in relation to SARS-CoV-2 and coronaviruses. Study overall: The HLA restriction of the shared crossreactive spike epitopes was mapped.

Produced via immunoSEQ multiplex PCR; TCRdb's table is partial and in-frame only. The sample shows around 62,000 clones, 85% to 95% of them seen only once. Findings of the study overall: Compared with monoreactive clones, crossreactive clones showed significantly weaker SARS-CoV-2 expansion. No donor gave both pre-pandemic and post-infection samples.

There are 17 residues in the CDR3. Germline V lookup: CDR1 SNHLY, CDR2 FYNNEI. J was trimmed by 6 bases and V by 0 bases; bases with no gene match: 10. The TCR sequence derives from a human donor in good health. The material sequenced was naive CD4+ T cells from PBMCs. Subset described: naive CD4+ T cells isolated by negative enrichment. This rearrangement joins TRBV2 to TRBJ2-1, with TRBD2 identical over 8 bases. The CDR3 here is CASSEARRLATFNEQFF. In DNA, the CDR3 is TGTGCCAGCAGTGAAGCAAGGAGACTAGCGACCTTCAATGAGCAGTTCTTC.